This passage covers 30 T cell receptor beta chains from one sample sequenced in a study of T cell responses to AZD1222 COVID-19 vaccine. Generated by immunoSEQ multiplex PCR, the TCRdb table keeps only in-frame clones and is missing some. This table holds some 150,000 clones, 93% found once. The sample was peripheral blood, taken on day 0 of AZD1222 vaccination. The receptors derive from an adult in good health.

CDR3 in amino acids: CASQPGKLYNSPLHF. For the CDR3, the DNA is TGTGCCTCCCAGCCCGGGAAGCTCTATAATTCACCCCTCCACTTT. The chain has TRBV25-1 and TRBJ1-6; D is unresolved. Trimming shortened V by 11 bases and J by 3 bases, and 17 bases separated the two germline ends. Germline loops: CDR1 MGHDK, CDR2 SYGVNS. This CDR3 contains 15 residues. The full variable domain, its missing parts supplied by reference TRBV25-1 and TRBJ1-6, is EADIYQTPRYLVIGTGKKITLECSQTMGHDKMYWYQQDPGMELHLIHYSYGVNSTEKGDLSSESTVSRIRTEHFPLTLESARPSHTSQYLCASQPGKLYNSPLHFGNGTRLTVT.

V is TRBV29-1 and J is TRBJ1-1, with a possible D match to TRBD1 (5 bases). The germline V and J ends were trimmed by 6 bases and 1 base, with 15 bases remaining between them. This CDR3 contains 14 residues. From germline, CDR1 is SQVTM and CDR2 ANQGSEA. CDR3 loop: CSVLRQLTNTEAFF. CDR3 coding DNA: TGCAGCGTACTAAGACAGCTAACGAACACTGAAGCTTTCTTT.

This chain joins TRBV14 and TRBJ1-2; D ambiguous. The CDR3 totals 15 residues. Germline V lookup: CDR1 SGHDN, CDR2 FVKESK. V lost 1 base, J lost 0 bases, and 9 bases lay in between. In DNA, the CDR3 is TGTGCCAGCAGCCAAGTAGCAGGAGCTAACTATGGCTACACCTTC. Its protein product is CASSQVAGANYGYTF.

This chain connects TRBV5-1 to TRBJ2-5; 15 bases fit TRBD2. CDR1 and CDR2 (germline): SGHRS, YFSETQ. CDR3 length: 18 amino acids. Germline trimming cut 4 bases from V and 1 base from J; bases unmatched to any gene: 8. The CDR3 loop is CASSPGGTSGGIQETQYF. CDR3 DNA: TGCGCCAGCAGCCCTGGCGGGACTAGCGGGGGGATCCAAGAGACCCAGTACTTC.

The CDR3 protein is CSVAEGATNYGYTF. The DNA of the CDR3 is TGCAGCGTTGCAGAGGGCGCGACTAACTATGGCTACACCTTC. The J gene is TRBJ1-2, the V gene TRBV29-1, with D unresolved. The length of the CDR3 is 14 residues. V lost 4 bases and J lost 0, with 12 bases in between. Germline loops: CDR1 SQVTM, CDR2 ANQGSEA. The full variable domain, in which reference TRBV29-1 and TRBJ1-2 provide the parts outside the CDR3, is SAVISQKPSRDICQRGTSLTIQCQVDSQVTMMFWYRQQPGQSLTLIATANQGSEATYESGFVIDKFPISRPNLTFSTLTVSNMSPEDSSIYLCSVAEGATNYGYTFGSGTRLTVV.

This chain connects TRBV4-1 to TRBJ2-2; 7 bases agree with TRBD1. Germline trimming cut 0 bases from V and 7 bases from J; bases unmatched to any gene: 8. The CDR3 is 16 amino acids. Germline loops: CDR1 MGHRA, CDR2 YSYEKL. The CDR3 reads CASSQELGGVHGELFF. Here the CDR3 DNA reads TGCGCCAGCAGCCAAGAATTAGGGGGCGTTCACGGGGAGCTGTTTTTT.

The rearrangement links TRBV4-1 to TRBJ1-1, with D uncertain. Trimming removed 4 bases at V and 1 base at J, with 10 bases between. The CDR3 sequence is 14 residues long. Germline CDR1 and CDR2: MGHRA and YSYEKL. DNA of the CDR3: TGCGCCAGCAGCCTCCGGGTTCGGAACACTGAAGCTTTCTTT. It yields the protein CASSLRVRNTEAFF.

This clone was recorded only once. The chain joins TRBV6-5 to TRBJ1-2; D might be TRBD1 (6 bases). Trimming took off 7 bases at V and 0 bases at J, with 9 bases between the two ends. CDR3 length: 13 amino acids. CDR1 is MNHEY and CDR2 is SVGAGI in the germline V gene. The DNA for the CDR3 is TGTGCCAGCACCCGGACAGCTAACTATGGCTACACCTTC. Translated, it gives CASTRTANYGYTF.

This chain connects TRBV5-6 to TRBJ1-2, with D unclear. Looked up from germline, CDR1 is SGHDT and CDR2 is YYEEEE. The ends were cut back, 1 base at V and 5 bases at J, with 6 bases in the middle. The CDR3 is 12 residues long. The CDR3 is CASSLSVYGYTF. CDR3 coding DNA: TGTGCCAGCAGCTTGTCCGTATATGGCTACACCTTC.

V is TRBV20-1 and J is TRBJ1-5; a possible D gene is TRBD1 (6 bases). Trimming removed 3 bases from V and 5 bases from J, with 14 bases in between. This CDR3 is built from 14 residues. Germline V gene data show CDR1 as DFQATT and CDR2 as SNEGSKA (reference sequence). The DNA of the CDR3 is TGCAGTGCTAGTGGGGACACCCGTCATCAGCCCCAGCATTTT. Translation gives CSASGDTRHQPQHF.

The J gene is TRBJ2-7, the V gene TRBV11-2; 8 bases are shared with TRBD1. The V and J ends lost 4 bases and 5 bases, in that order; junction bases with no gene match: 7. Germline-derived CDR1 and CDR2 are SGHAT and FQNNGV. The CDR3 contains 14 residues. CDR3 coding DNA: TGTGCCAGCAGCTCCCCGGACAGGGTCGACGAGCAGTACTTC. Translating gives CASSSPDRVDEQYF.

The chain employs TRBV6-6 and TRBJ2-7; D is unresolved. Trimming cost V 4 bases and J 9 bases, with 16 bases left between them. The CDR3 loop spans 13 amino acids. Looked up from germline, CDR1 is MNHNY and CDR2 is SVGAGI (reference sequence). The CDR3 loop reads CASSSPTPEGQYF. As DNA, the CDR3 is TGTGCCAGCAGTTCTCCGACCCCTGAAGGGCAGTACTTC.

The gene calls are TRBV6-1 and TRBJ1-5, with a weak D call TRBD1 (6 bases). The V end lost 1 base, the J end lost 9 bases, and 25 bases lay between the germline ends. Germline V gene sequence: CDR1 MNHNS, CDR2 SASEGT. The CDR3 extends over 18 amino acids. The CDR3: CASSEGTSYYRDEPPQHF. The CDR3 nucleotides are TGTGCCAGCAGTGAAGGGACGTCGTACTACAGGGATGAGCCGCCCCAGCATTTT.

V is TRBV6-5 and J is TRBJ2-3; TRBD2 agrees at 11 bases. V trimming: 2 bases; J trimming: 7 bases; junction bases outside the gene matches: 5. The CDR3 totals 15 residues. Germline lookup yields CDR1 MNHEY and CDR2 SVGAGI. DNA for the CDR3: TGTGCCAGCAGTTACCGTCCTAGCGGGGGGAATACGCAGTATTTT. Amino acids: CASSYRPSGGNTQYF.

The CDR3 sequence: CASSVERNTDTQYF. In DNA, the CDR3 is TGTGCCAGCAGCGTTGAACGGAACACAGATACGCAGTATTTT. This sequence joins TRBV9 and TRBJ2-3, with unresolved D. The CDR3 is 14 amino acids. The V and J ends lost 2 bases and 2 bases respectively, with 9 bases between them. CDR1 is SGDLS and CDR2 is YYNGEE in the germline V gene.

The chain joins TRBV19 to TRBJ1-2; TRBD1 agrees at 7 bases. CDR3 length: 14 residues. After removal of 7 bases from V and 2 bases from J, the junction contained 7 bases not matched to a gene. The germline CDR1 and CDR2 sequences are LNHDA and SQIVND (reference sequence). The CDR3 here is CASNRQGTNYGYTF. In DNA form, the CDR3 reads TGTGCCAGTAACCGACAGGGCACCAACTATGGCTACACCTTC.

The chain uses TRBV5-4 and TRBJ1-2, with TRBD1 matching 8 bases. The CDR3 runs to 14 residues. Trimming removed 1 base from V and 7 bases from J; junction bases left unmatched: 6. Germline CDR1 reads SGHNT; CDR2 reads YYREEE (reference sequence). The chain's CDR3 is CASSLSTRGPGYTF. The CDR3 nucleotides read TGTGCCAGCAGCTTGAGTACCAGGGGGCCTGGCTACACCTTC. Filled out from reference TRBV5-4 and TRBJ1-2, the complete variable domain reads ETGVTQSPTHLIKTRGQQVTLRCSSQSGHNTVSWYQQALGQGPQFIFQYYREEENGRGNFPPRFSGLQFPNYSSELNVNALELDDSALYLCASSLSTRGPGYTFGSGTRLTVV.

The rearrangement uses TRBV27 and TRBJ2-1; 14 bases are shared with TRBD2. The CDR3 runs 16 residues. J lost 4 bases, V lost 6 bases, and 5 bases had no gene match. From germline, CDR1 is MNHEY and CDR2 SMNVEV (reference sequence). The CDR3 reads CASSQRTSGGYNEQFF. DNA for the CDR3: TGTGCCAGCAGCCAGCGGACTAGCGGGGGGTACAATGAGCAGTTCTTC.

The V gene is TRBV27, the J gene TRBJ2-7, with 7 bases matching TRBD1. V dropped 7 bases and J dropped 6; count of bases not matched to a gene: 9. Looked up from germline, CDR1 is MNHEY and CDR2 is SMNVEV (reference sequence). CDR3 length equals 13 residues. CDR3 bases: TGTGCCAGCAAACTAACAGGGGCGTCCGAGCAGTACTTC. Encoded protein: CASKLTGASEQYF.

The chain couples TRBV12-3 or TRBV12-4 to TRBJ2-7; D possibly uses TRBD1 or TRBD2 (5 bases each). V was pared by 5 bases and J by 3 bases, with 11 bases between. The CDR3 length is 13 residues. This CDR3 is CASSMGPNYEQYF. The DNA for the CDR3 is TGTGCCAGCAGTATGGGACCGAACTACGAGCAGTACTTC.

This chain's CDR3 is CASSRGAYQYQETQYF. CDR3 sequence (DNA): TGTGCCAGCAGCCGAGGAGCATACCAGTACCAAGAGACCCAGTACTTC. J is TRBJ2-5 and V is TRBV11-2; D uncertain. The CDR3 contains 16 residues. Per the germline V gene, CDR1 is SGHAT and CDR2 is FQNNGV. Between the trimmed V and J ends, which lost 5 bases and 0 bases, there was a span of 16 bases.

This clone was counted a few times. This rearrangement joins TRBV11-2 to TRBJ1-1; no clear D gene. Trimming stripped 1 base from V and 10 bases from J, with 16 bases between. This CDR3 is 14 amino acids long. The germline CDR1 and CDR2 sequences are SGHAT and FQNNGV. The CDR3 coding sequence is TGTGCCAGCAGCTTAGGAGGTTCGTCGGCAGGAGCTTTCTTT. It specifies CASSLGGSSAGAFF.

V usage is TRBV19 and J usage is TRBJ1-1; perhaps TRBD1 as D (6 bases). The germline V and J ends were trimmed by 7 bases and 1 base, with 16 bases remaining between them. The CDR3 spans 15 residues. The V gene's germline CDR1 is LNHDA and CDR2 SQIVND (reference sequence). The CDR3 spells CASISVDRRNTEAFF. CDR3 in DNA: TGTGCCAGTATTTCCGTCGACAGGAGGAACACTGAAGCTTTCTTT.

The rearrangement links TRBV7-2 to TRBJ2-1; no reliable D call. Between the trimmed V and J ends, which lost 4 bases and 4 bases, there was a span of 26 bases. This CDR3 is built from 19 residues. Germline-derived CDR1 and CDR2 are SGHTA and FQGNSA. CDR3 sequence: CASSSQTTPSRVRYNEQFF. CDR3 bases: TGTGCCAGCAGCTCCCAGACCACACCTTCGCGAGTTCGGTACAATGAGCAGTTCTTC.

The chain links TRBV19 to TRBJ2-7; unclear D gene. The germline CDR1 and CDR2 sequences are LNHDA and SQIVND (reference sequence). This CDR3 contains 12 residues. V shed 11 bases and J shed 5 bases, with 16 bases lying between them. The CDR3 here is CACDQSGDEQYF. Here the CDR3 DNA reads TGTGCCTGCGATCAATCTGGAGACGAGCAGTACTTC.

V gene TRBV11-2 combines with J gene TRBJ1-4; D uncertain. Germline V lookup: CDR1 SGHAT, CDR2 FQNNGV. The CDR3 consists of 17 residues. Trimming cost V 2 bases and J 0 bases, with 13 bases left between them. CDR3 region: CASSLSWRPATNEKLFF. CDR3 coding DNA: TGTGCCAGCAGCTTATCATGGCGGCCCGCAACTAATGAAAAACTGTTTTTT.

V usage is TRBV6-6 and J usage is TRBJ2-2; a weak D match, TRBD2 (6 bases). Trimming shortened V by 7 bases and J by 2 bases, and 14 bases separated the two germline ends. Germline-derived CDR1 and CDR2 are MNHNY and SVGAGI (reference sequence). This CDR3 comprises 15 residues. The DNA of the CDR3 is TGTGCCAGCACCAGGGACTTCTCTAACACCGGGGAGCTGTTTTTT. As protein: CASTRDFSNTGELFF.

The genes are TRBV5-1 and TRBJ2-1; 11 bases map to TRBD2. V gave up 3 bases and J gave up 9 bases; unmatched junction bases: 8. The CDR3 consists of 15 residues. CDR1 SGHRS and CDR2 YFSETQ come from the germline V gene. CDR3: CASSSFLAGGGEQFF. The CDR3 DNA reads TGCGCCAGCAGCTCGTTCCTAGCGGGAGGTGGTGAGCAGTTCTTC.

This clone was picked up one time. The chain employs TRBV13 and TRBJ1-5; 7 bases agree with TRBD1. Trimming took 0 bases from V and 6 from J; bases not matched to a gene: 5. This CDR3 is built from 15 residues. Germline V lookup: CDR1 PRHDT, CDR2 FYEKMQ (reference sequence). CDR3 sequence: CASSLGQGVIQPQHF. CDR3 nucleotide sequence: TGTGCCAGCAGCTTAGGGCAGGGGGTAATTCAGCCCCAGCATTTT.

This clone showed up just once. CDR3 DNA: TGTGCCAGCACTTCGGGAGATACGCAGTATTTT. It specifies CASTSGDTQYF. The chain couples TRBV6-6 to TRBJ2-3; D gene unclear. Trimming cost V 7 bases and J 5 bases, with 7 bases left between them. CDR3 length: 11 amino acids. Germline lookup yields CDR1 MNHNY and CDR2 SVGAGI (reference sequence).